This record looks at one TCR beta chain sequence and its context. The data were taken from a study of blood T cell repertoires in COVID-19. As processed by the authors: Estimation of nucleated cell counts relied on the amplification of reference gene primers. Method: immunoSEQ multiplex PCR; TCRdb's copy keeps in-frame clones and lacks some. The V and J calls and clone size come from that table; D and trimming were worked out from the DNA. The data contain more than 90,000 clones, roughly nine tenths of them singletons. Those enrolled in Seattle joined during active infection and were followed longitudinally afterward. The CDR3 runs 14 residues. Germline V gene data show CDR1 as SGHRS and CDR2 as YFSETQ. The V end was cut by 1 base, the J end by 3 bases, with 11 bases between.

The sequence was obtained from a woman in her sixties or seventies with COVID-19, enrolled during active disease. The chain employs TRBV5-1 and TRBJ2-7, with D maybe TRBD1 (6 bases). The specimen sequenced was peripheral blood. In DNA, the CDR3 is TGCGCCAGCAGCTTGTCAGCAGGGGACTACGAGCAGTACTTC. This encodes CASSLSAGDYEQYF.